Presented here are 14 T cell receptor beta chains from one specimen sequenced in a study of T cell repertoires in aging, cancer and after chemotherapy. Amplification of TCR beta used genomic DNA extracted from peripheral blood. Multiplex touch-down PCR with TRB-A/B primers amplified rearranged V-D-J TRB sequences. MiXCR, run by TCRdb on the multiplex PCR reads, gives a single entry per CDR3 protein. The profile shows under 8,500 distinct CDR3 sequences, about 29% of them singletons. Sequencing used blood. All receptors derive from a human donor with a blood cancer.

Note on this clonotype: This may be a read error, as it is one base from a much larger clone. The chain is built from TRBV29-1 and TRBJ1-2, with 8 bases identical to TRBD1. The J segment lost 8 bases and the V segment lost 5 bases, leaving 13 bases of the junction unmatched. Germline assignment: CDR1 SQVTM and CDR2 ANQGSEA. This CDR3 spans 14 amino acids. The CDR3: CSVPHRDRGNGYTF. CDR3 DNA sequence: TGCAGCGTTCCACACCGAGACAGGGGAAACGGCTACACCTTC.

By sample fraction, this clonotype is medium-sized. V and J are TRBV6-5 and TRBJ2-5, with 8 bases matching TRBD2. V gave up 5 bases and J gave up 1 base; unmatched junction bases: 6. The CDR3 runs to 15 residues. Per the germline V gene, CDR1 is MNHEY and CDR2 is SVGAGI. As DNA, the CDR3 is TGTGCCAGCAGTCAGAGTCTAGCGGGCCAAGAGACCCAGTACTTC. Protein sequence: CASSQSLAGQETQYF.

A note on this clonotype: With a much larger clone just one base away, this may be a read error. The CDR3 DNA sequence: TGCAGCGGTGGGACAGGGGGCGCAGCTTTCTTT. Translation: CSGGTGGAAFF. The rearrangement links TRBV29-1 to TRBJ1-1, with TRBD1 matching over 12 bases. The CDR3 extends over 11 amino acids. V was pared by 7 bases and J by 10 bases, with 4 bases of the junction left unmatched. Looked up from germline, CDR1 is SQVTM and CDR2 is ANQGSEA.

This clonotype was counted a few times. The chain links TRBV18 to TRBJ1-2; the match to TRBD1 covers 12 bases. This CDR3 contains 14 residues. V lost 4 bases and J lost 8; bases outside the gene matches: 5. Germline V gives CDR1 KGHSH, CDR2 LQKENI. The CDR3 DNA sequence: TGTGCCAGCTCACAGGGACAGGGGGCGGAAGGCTACACCTTC. Protein product: CASSQGQGAEGYTF.

In this sample, this clonotype is medium-sized. The CDR3 sequence is CASSLDGSGANVLTF. The CDR3 nucleotides are TGTGCCAGCAGCTTGGACGGATCTGGGGCCAACGTCCTGACTTTC. The chain joins TRBV5-4 to TRBJ2-6; D ambiguous. This CDR3 has 15 residues. The germline CDR1 and CDR2 sequences are SGHNT and YYREEE (reference sequence). V gave up 0 bases and J gave up 1 base, with 5 bases separating them.

As concerns this clonotype: Because it lacks the conserved phenylalanine or tryptophan at the end, this CDR3 is likely a read error. The chain combines TRBV6-5 with TRBJ1-2; TRBD1 is a possible D gene (6 bases). CDR3 length: 14 amino acids. Deletions cut 2 bases from V and 8 bases from J, with 15 bases between. Germline V lookup: CDR1 MNHEY, CDR2 SVGAGI. CDR3 sequence reads: CASSYPNGGWGYTY. CDR3 nucleotide sequence: TGTGCCAGCAGTTACCCCAACGGGGGCTGGGGCTACACCTAC.

The V gene is TRBV10-3, the J gene TRBJ1-1; D not certain. The CDR3 has 14 residues. The germline V and J ends were trimmed by 0 bases and 3 bases, with 8 bases remaining between them. Germline V gene data show CDR1 as ENHRY and CDR2 as SYGVKD. The CDR3, as DNA: TGTGCCATCAGTGAGTCGAGCGTCCACACTGAAGCTTTCTTT. As protein: CAISESSVHTEAFF.

V and J are TRBV5-6 and TRBJ2-5; D possibly uses TRBD1 or TRBD2 (6 bases each). The CDR3 loop spans 14 amino acids. V was clipped by 4 bases and J by 5 bases, with 15 bases between them. Germline loops: CDR1 SGHDT, CDR2 YYEEEE. For the CDR3, the DNA is TGTGCCAGCAGCGCGGGACATTCTAAGGAGACCCAGTACTTC. This gives the protein CASSAGHSKETQYF. Supplemented by reference TRBV5-6 and TRBJ2-5, the full variable domain reads DAGVTQSPTHLIKTRGQQVTLRCSPKSGHDTVSWYQQALGQGPQFIFQYYEEEERQRGNFPDRFSGHQFPNYSSELNVNALLLGDSALYLCASSAGHSKETQYFGPGTRLLVL.

The chain recombines TRBV12-3 or TRBV12-4 with TRBJ2-7, with D perhaps TRBD2 (5 bases). The CDR3 is made up of 13 amino acids. Trimming took off 0 bases at V and 9 bases at J, with 12 bases between the two ends. CDR3 sequence reads: CASSLAGRSGQYF. The DNA of the CDR3 is TGTGCCAGCAGTTTAGCAGGCCGAAGCGGGCAGTACTTC.

In its sample, this clonotype was seen a few times. The J gene is TRBJ2-6, the V gene TRBV5-1; a weak D match, TRBD2 (6 bases). Germline-derived CDR1 and CDR2 are SGHRS and YFSETQ. The CDR3 contains 15 residues. V was cut by 5 bases and J by 0 bases, with 9 bases left in between. DNA of the CDR3: TGCGCCAGCAGTGGAGGGTTCTCTGGGGCCAACGTCCTGACTTTC. It translates to CASSGGFSGANVLTF. Full variable domain (remainder filled in from reference TRBV5-1 and TRBJ2-6): KAGVTQTPRYLIKTRGQQVTLSCSPISGHRSVSWYQQTPGQGLQFLFEYFSETQRNKGNFPGRFSGRQFSNSRSEMNVSTLELGDSALYLCASSGGFSGANVLTFGAGSRLTVL.

There are a few counts of this clonotype. The V gene is TRBV30, the J gene TRBJ2-3; no firm D call. Germline V lookup: CDR1 GTSNPN, CDR2 SVGIG (reference sequence). V was clipped by 5 bases and J by 6 bases, with 12 bases between them. The CDR3 is 12 residues long. The CDR3 spells CAWHTLGDTQYF. DNA of the CDR3: TGTGCCTGGCACACCTTAGGGGATACGCAGTATTTT.

This clonotype is medium-sized in the sample. The gene calls are TRBV27 and TRBJ2-1; no firm D call. The CDR3 consists of 13 residues. Germline CDR1 reads MNHEY; CDR2 reads SMNVEV (reference sequence). V lost 3 bases to trimming and J lost 0 bases, with 3 bases between them. As DNA, the CDR3 is TGTGCCAGCAGTTTCAGCTCCTACAATGAGCAGTTCTTC. This codes for CASSFSSYNEQFF.

This clonotype was observed a few times. This chain links TRBV10-3 with TRBJ2-6, with D possibly being TRBD2 (6 bases). Trimming took off 6 bases at V and 4 bases at J, with 19 bases between the two ends. The CDR3 spans 17 residues. CDR1 is ENHRY, CDR2 SYGVKD, per germline. CDR3 protein: CAIRGGSSLSGANVLTF. In DNA, the CDR3 is TGTGCCATCAGGGGGGGTTCTAGTCTTTCCGGGGCCAACGTCCTGACTTTC.

The chain joins TRBV15 to TRBJ1-2; TRBD1 is a possible D gene (5 bases). With 6 bases removed from V and 6 bases from J, the gap between germline ends came to 26 bases. Germline V gene sequence: CDR1 LNHNV, CDR2 YYDKDF (reference sequence). The CDR3 sequence is 17 residues long. CDR3 protein: CATSLELGGKVGNGYTF. The CDR3 DNA is TGTGCCACCAGTCTCGAACTGGGGGGGAAAGTGGGTAATGGCTACACCTTC.